A single sample is the source of the 27 T cell receptor beta chains below, sequenced in a study of shared T cell receptors in the human thymus. Clones were read by immunoSEQ multiplex PCR, and TCRdb kept only the in-frame ones, dropping some. Of almost 550,000 clones in the sample, roughly 74% were seen once. The same data also went into a second study, on human thymus T cells.

Material: thymocytes. These receptor sequences come from a boy under two years old with a congenital heart defect.

J is TRBJ1-2 and V is TRBV6-1; 7 bases match TRBD1. The J segment lost 2 bases and the V segment lost 3 bases, leaving 3 bases of the junction unmatched. This CDR3 spans 14 amino acids. CDR1 MNHNS and CDR2 SASEGT come from the germline V gene. As DNA, the CDR3 is TGTGCCAGCAGTGACAGGGGGAAGAACTATGGCTACACCTTC. Amino acid sequence: CASSDRGKNYGYTF.

V is TRBV29-1 and J is TRBJ1-1; 9 nucleotides match TRBD1. The V gene end was trimmed by 1 base and the J gene end by 4 bases; junction bases not matched to a gene: 7. The V gene's germline CDR1 is SQVTM and CDR2 ANQGSEA. CDR3 length: 15 residues. The CDR3 sequence is CSVEADRGGCTEAFF. The CDR3 nucleotides read TGCAGCGTTGAAGCGGACAGGGGTGGTTGCACTGAAGCTTTCTTT. Together with reference TRBV29-1 and TRBJ1-1, the CDR3 gives the full variable domain: SAVISQKPSRDICQRGTSLTIQCQVDSQVTMMFWYRQQPGQSLTLIATANQGSEATYESGFVIDKFPISRPNLTFSTLTVSNMSPEDSSIYLCSVEADRGGCTEAFFGQGTRLTVV.

The rearrangement uses TRBV4-3 and TRBJ2-7; 9 positions agree with TRBD1. V shed 5 bases, J shed 2 bases, and the junction held 10 bases outside the gene matches. The CDR3 has 16 amino acids. CDR1 is LGHNA and CDR2 is YSLEER in the germline V gene. CDR3 loop: CASSAKPGQGTYEQYF. CDR3 coding DNA: TGCGCCAGCAGCGCTAAACCGGGACAGGGAACCTACGAGCAGTACTTC.

This chain uses TRBV27 with TRBJ1-6; D remains unclear. The CDR3 loop spans 13 amino acids. From germline, CDR1 is MNHEY and CDR2 SMNVEV (reference sequence). With 5 bases removed from V and 8 bases from J, the gap between germline ends came to 10 bases. The CDR3 spells CASSRAEDSPLHF. Written as DNA, the CDR3 is TGTGCCAGCAGTCGAGCCGAAGATTCACCCCTCCACTTT.

This chain connects TRBV28 to TRBJ1-3, with TRBD1 as a possible D gene (6 bases). V shed 6 bases and J shed 0 bases, with 18 bases lying between them. The CDR3 runs 17 residues. Germline V gene lookup returns CDR1 MDHEN and CDR2 SYDVKM. The CDR3: CASRTGGGHLSGNTIYF. CDR3 in DNA: TGTGCCAGCAGGACCGGGGGGGGCCATCTCTCTGGAAACACCATATATTTT. The full variable domain, with the rest looked up from reference TRBV28 and TRBJ1-3, is DVKVTQSSRYLVKRTGEKVFLECVQDMDHENMFWYRQDPGLGLRLIYFSYDVKMKEKGDIPEGYSVSREKKERFSLILESASTNQTSMYLCASRTGGGHLSGNTIYFGEGSWLTVV.

The chain recombines TRBV5-4 with TRBJ2-3; a weak D match, TRBD1 (6 bases). Germline CDR1 and CDR2: SGHNT and YYREEE (reference sequence). CDR3 length: 14 amino acids. V lost 4 bases and J lost 0, with 9 bases in between. CDR3 amino acids: CASSLDSSTDTQYF. The DNA of the CDR3 is TGTGCCAGCAGCCTGGACAGTAGCACAGATACGCAGTATTTT.

This clone was seen more than once but under ten times. The junction does not match germline at one end; this may be a read error. The genes are TRBV7-7 and TRBJ2-1, with TRBD2 matching over 15 bases. The CDR3 contains 15 residues. Germline lookup yields CDR1 SSHAT and CDR2 FNYEAQ (reference sequence). This chain's CDR3 is CASSVGLAGGNEQFF. The CDR3 region has the DNA TGTGCTAGCAGCGTTGGACTAGCGGGAGGGAATGAGCAGTTCTTC.

This clone showed up just once. The rearrangement links TRBV4-2 to TRBJ2-5; 8 bases map to TRBD2. Germline V CDR1 and CDR2: LGHNA, YNFKEQ. Trimming at V came to 1 base and at J to 2 bases, leaving 12 bases not matched to a gene. CDR3 length equals 18 residues. CDR3 in amino acids: CASSQGWLSSGRQETQYF. CDR3 DNA sequence: TGTGCCAGCAGCCAAGGTTGGCTTTCTAGCGGGCGGCAAGAGACCCAGTACTTC.

This clone was observed a handful of times. This chain links TRBV5-1 with TRBJ1-3; D not certain. Germline V gives CDR1 SGHRS, CDR2 YFSETQ. Trimming cost V 4 bases and J 0 bases, with 20 bases left between them. The CDR3 is 18 amino acids. CDR3 loop: CASSARGVEGFSGNTIYF. For the CDR3, the DNA is TGCGCCAGCAGCGCCCGCGGGGTCGAAGGTTTCTCTGGAAACACCATATATTTT. Full variable domain (outside the CDR3, taken from reference TRBV5-1 and TRBJ1-3): KAGVTQTPRYLIKTRGQQVTLSCSPISGHRSVSWYQQTPGQGLQFLFEYFSETQRNKGNFPGRFSGRQFSNSRSEMNVSTLELGDSALYLCASSARGVEGFSGNTIYFGEGSWLTVV.

The table lists this clone with a count of one. This chain links TRBV29-1 with TRBJ2-1; D is possibly TRBD2 (6 bases). The V gene's germline CDR1 is SQVTM and CDR2 ANQGSEA. The CDR3 runs 15 residues. V was clipped by 3 bases and J by 1 base, with 13 bases between them. The DNA of the CDR3 is TGCAGCGTTGATGCGGCGGGAATGTCCTACAATGAGCAGTTCTTC. It codes for CSVDAAGMSYNEQFF.

This clone was counted a few times. The chain links TRBV7-6 to TRBJ2-2, with 9 bases matching TRBD2. V shed 1 base, J shed 6 bases, and the junction held 3 bases outside the gene matches. CDR3 length equals 15 residues. Per the germline V gene, CDR1 is SGHVS and CDR2 is FNYEAQ. The CDR3 DNA follows: TGTGCCAGCAGCTTAGGAGGGACTAGCCCCGGGGAGCTGTTTTTT. Amino acid sequence: CASSLGGTSPGELFF.

The CDR3, as DNA: TGCGCCAGCAGCCGCCTCAGGGAATCCTACGAGCAGTACTTC. This sequence encodes CASSRLRESYEQYF. The chain links TRBV4-3 to TRBJ2-7, with a possible D match to TRBD1 (5 bases). Trimming left V 4 bases short and J 1 base short, with 11 bases between. The CDR3 length is 14 residues. Germline loops: CDR1 LGHNA, CDR2 YSLEER.

The table lists this clone with a count of one. The gene calls are TRBV4-3 and TRBJ2-3; TRBD2 matches 10 bases. This CDR3 has 17 residues. V dropped 1 base and J dropped 0; count of bases not matched to a gene: 4. Germline-derived CDR1 and CDR2 are LGHNA and YSLEER. CDR3 DNA: TGCGCCAGCAGCCAAGTGCAGCGGGAGGGTAGCACAGATACGCAGTATTTT. Translation gives CASSQVQREGSTDTQYF.

The J gene is TRBJ2-5, the V gene TRBV4-2; D possibly corresponds to TRBD1 (6 bases). In germline, CDR1 is LGHNA, CDR2 YNFKEQ. Trimming removed 5 bases at V and 4 bases at J, with 29 bases between. This CDR3 has 19 residues. The CDR3: CASSEKTYTGSPNRETQYF. The CDR3 region has the DNA TGTGCCAGCAGCGAAAAGACCTATACAGGGAGCCCCAACCGAGAGACCCAGTACTTC.

The V gene is TRBV7-6, the J gene TRBJ2-5; 9 bases map to TRBD2. Germline CDR1 and CDR2: SGHVS and FNYEAQ. V dropped 4 bases and J dropped 4; count of bases not matched to a gene: 13. CDR3 length: 17 amino acids. This chain's CDR3 is CASSSHEGAGGGETQYF. CDR3 DNA: TGTGCCAGCAGCTCCCATGAGGGAGCGGGAGGAGGAGAGACCCAGTACTTC.

The chain couples TRBV29-1 to TRBJ2-5, with D maybe TRBD2 (5 bases). Germline V lookup: CDR1 SQVTM, CDR2 ANQGSEA. CDR3 length: 13 amino acids. The germline V and J ends were trimmed by 5 bases and 2 bases, with 12 bases remaining between them. The CDR3 nucleotides are TGCAGCGTTCGGCGGAGGCGGCAAGAGACCCAGTACTTC. As protein: CSVRRRRQETQYF.

V usage is TRBV10-1 and J usage is TRBJ2-7, with no clear D. The CDR3 contains 15 residues. V was clipped by 3 bases and J by 0 bases, with 12 bases between them. Germline V gene sequence: CDR1 WNHNN, CDR2 SYGVQD (reference sequence). The CDR3 sequence is CASSEVALGSYEQYF. CDR3 sequence (DNA): TGCGCCAGCAGTGAAGTCGCGCTTGGCTCCTACGAGCAGTACTTC.

The rearrangement uses TRBV6-1 and TRBJ1-3, with D possibly TRBD1 on 6 matching bases. The length of the CDR3 is 17 residues. CDR1 is MNHNS and CDR2 is SASEGT in the germline V gene. Trimming cost V 2 bases and J 2 bases, with 16 bases left between them. The CDR3 region is CASSERLQGLAGNTIYF. DNA for the CDR3: TGTGCCAGCAGTGAAAGGCTACAGGGCTTAGCTGGAAACACCATATATTTT.

The V call is TRBV5-1, the J call TRBJ2-3; 10 nucleotides match TRBD2. The germline gives CDR1 SGHRS, CDR2 YFSETQ. This CDR3 contains 15 residues. V dropped 4 bases and J dropped 2; count of bases not matched to a gene: 4. The CDR3 here is CASSAGTSDTDTQYF. The CDR3 DNA is TGCGCCAGCAGCGCCGGGACTAGCGACACAGATACGCAGTATTTT.

The chain has TRBV30 and TRBJ2-7; maybe TRBD2 (5 bases). CDR3 length equals 11 residues. Germline V lookup: CDR1 GTSNPN, CDR2 SVGIG (reference sequence). The V end was cut by 4 bases, the J end by 3 bases, with 7 bases between. CDR3 residues: CAWMAGYEQYF. In DNA form, the CDR3 reads TGTGCCTGGATGGCGGGCTACGAGCAGTACTTC. Together with reference TRBV30 and TRBJ2-7, the CDR3 gives the full variable domain: SQTIHQWPATLVQPVGSPLSLECTVEGTSNPNLYWYRQAAGRGLQLLFYSVGIGQISSEVPQNLSASRPQDRQFILSSKKLLLSDSGFYLCAWMAGYEQYFGPGTRLTVT.

The chain carries TRBV5-4 and TRBJ2-7; 10 positions match TRBD2. The CDR3 contains 15 residues. The junction had 10 bases not matched to a gene; V was cut back by 4 bases and J by 6 bases. The germline V gene has CDR1 SGHNT and CDR2 YYREEE (reference sequence). The CDR3 loop reads CASSTSGVGRSEQYF. The CDR3 bases are TGTGCCAGCAGCACTAGCGGGGTGGGGAGGAGCGAGCAGTACTTC.

The V and J genes are TRBV29-1 and TRBJ2-3; the D gene is possibly TRBD2 (5 bases). CDR1 and CDR2 (germline): SQVTM, ANQGSEA. The germline V and J ends were trimmed by 3 bases and 4 bases, with 11 bases remaining between them. This CDR3 is 13 amino acids long. In DNA, the CDR3 is TGCAGCGTTGAGAGGGAAAGGGCAGATACGCAGTATTTT. Its protein product is CSVERERADTQYF.

This clone appeared once. CDR3 sequence (DNA): TGTGCCAGCAGTTTAAATCGCGCTCTCAGGGATGAAAAACTGTTTTTT. Translated, it gives CASSLNRALRDEKLFF. V and J are TRBV28 and TRBJ1-4, with D possibly matching TRBD1 (5 bases). Germline V CDR1 and CDR2: MDHEN, SYDVKM. The V end lost 2 bases, the J end lost 6 bases, and 16 bases lay between the germline ends. CDR3 length: 16 residues. The full variable domain, in which reference TRBV28 and TRBJ1-4 provide the parts outside the CDR3, is DVKVTQSSRYLVKRTGEKVFLECVQDMDHENMFWYRQDPGLGLRLIYFSYDVKMKEKGDIPEGYSVSREKKERFSLILESASTNQTSMYLCASSLNRALRDEKLFFGSGTQLSVL.

V and J are TRBV19 and TRBJ2-5; D is perhaps TRBD1 (6 bases). This CDR3 is 14 amino acids long. Germline V gene lookup returns CDR1 LNHDA and CDR2 SQIVND (reference sequence). With 5 bases removed from V and 5 bases from J, the gap between germline ends came to 15 bases. The CDR3 sequence: CASSPHRAGETQYF. The CDR3 DNA reads TGTGCCAGTAGTCCCCACAGGGCAGGGGAGACCCAGTACTTC.

The V and J genes are TRBV4-3 and TRBJ2-1; 10 bases agree with TRBD2. Germline V gene data show CDR1 as LGHNA and CDR2 as YSLEER. The CDR3 length is 16 residues. V was pared by 4 bases and J by 2 bases, with 5 bases of the junction left unmatched. CDR3 sequence (DNA): TGCGCCAGCAGCCGTATAGCGGGAGGAGCCTACAATGAGCAGTTCTTC. Translating gives CASSRIAGGAYNEQFF.

The chain employs TRBV6-1 and TRBJ2-1, with TRBD2 matching 8 bases. The CDR3 contains 15 residues. Trimming at V came to 5 bases and at J to 7 bases, leaving 10 bases not matched to a gene. Looked up from germline, CDR1 is MNHNS and CDR2 is SASEGT. CDR3 nucleotide sequence: TGTGCCAGCAGTTCTCCGGGGGGGAACTGGAATGAGCAGTTCTTC. It is translated as CASSSPGGNWNEQFF.

This chain connects TRBV27 to TRBJ2-7, with D possibly matching TRBD1 (5 bases). V dropped 8 bases and J dropped 2 bases, with 13 bases sitting between them. Germline CDR1 MNHEY, CDR2 SMNVEV (reference sequence). The CDR3 is 13 amino acids. The CDR3 nucleotides are TGTGCCAGCGGACACCAGTCACCCTACGAGCAGTACTTC. Its protein is CASGHQSPYEQYF.